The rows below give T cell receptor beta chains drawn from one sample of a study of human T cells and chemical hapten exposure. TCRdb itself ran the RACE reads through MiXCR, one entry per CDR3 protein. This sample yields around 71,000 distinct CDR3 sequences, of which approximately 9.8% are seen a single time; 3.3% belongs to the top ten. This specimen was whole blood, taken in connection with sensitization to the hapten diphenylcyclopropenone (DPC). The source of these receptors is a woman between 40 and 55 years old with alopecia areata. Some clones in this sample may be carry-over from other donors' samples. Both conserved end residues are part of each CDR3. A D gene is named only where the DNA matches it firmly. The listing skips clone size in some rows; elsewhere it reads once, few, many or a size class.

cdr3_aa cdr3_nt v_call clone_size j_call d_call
CASSPSGGRTEAFF TGTGCCAGCTCTCCATCAGGGGGACGAACTGAAGCTTTCTTT TRBV18 many TRBJ1-1 TRBD1
CSASPPWTSGAQETQYF TGCAGTGCTAGCCCACCATGGACTAGCGGGGCCCAAGAGACCCAGTACTTC TRBV20-1 - TRBJ2-5 TRBD2
CASSLATGPTEAFF TGTGCCAGCAGTTTAGCGACAGGACCCACTGAAGCTTTCTTT TRBV12-3/TRBV12-4 - TRBJ1-1 -
CASSPRIVTGRADTQYF TGTGCCAGCAGCCCACGGATCGTAACAGGGCGCGCAGATACGCAGTATTTT TRBV7-2 - TRBJ2-3 -
CASSASGRDYEQYF TGTGCCAGCAGCGCCTCGGGCCGAGACTACGAGCAGTACTTC TRBV7-2 few TRBJ2-7 -
CASSFSGTGGNTEAFF TGTGCCAGCTCCTTTTCCGGGACAGGGGGTAACACTGAAGCTTTCTTT TRBV11-3 few TRBJ1-1 TRBD1
CASSFPGAGGNEQFF TGCGCCAGCAGCTTCCCCGGGGCGGGGGGGAATGAGCAGTTCTTC TRBV5-1 many TRBJ2-1 TRBD2
CASSSDGSYGYTF TGCGCCAGCAGCTCCGACGGAAGCTATGGCTACACCTTC TRBV5-1 - TRBJ1-2 -
CASSKTYTTPYGYTF TGCGCCAGCAGTAAGACATACACAACCCCATATGGCTACACCTTC TRBV4-1 many TRBJ1-2 -
CASSPSRGSNIQYF TGTGCCAGCAGCCCGTCCAGGGGCTCAAACATTCAGTACTTC TRBV7-9 many TRBJ2-4 -
CASSGYEKLFF TGTGCCAGCTCAGGGTATGAAAAACTGTTTTTT TRBV2 many TRBJ1-4 -
CSATPLIDSLYTF TGCAGTGCTACCCCGCTGATAGACAGTCTATACACCTTC TRBV20-1 many TRBJ1-2 -
CASSITGRGQPQHF TGTGCCAGCAGCATCACAGGGCGAGGGCAGCCCCAGCATTTT TRBV12-3/TRBV12-4 - TRBJ1-5 -
CASSQGQGAMQPQHF TGCGCCAGCAGCCAAGGACAGGGGGCTATGCAGCCCCAGCATTTT TRBV4-1 many TRBJ1-5 TRBD1
CASSPGQGWREQYF TGTGCCAGCAGCCCGGGACAGGGCTGGCGCGAGCAGTACTTC TRBV3-1 - TRBJ2-7 TRBD1
CASSSLEGPTGELFF TGTGCCAGCAGCTCTCTAGAGGGGCCCACCGGGGAGCTGTTTTTT TRBV12-3/TRBV12-4 few TRBJ2-2 -
CASSLGRGAYEQYF TGTGCCAGCAGCTTAGGCAGGGGGGCCTACGAGCAGTACTTC TRBV7-2 many TRBJ2-7 -
CASSHNAGELFF TGTGCCAGCAGTCACAATGCCGGGGAGCTGTTTTTT TRBV27 few TRBJ2-2 -
CAISVGGSSYNSPLHF TGTGCCATCAGTGTGGGGGGAAGCTCCTATAATTCACCCCTCCACTTT TRBV10-3 - TRBJ1-6 -
CASSSGRAFF TGTGCCAGCAGTTCCGGGAGGGCTTTCTTT TRBV6-6 many TRBJ1-1 -
CASSYRGIGGNQPQHF TGTGCCAGCAGTTACAGGGGAATAGGTGGCAATCAGCCCCAGCATTTT TRBV6-5 many TRBJ1-5 -
CASSLDSGGGNEQFF TGTGCCAGCAGCTTAGACAGCGGGGGCGGCAATGAGCAGTTCTTC TRBV7-6 many TRBJ2-1 TRBD2
CSVDLRTQATEAFF TGCAGCGTTGATCTCCGGACTCAAGCCACTGAAGCTTTCTTT TRBV29-1 - TRBJ1-1 -
CASSDGGTTLYEQYF TGTGCCAGCAGTGACGGGGGGACAACTCTTTACGAGCAGTACTTC TRBV6-6 - TRBJ2-7 -
CAWQARQWVSGELFF TGTGCCTGGCAAGCAAGACAGTGGGTTTCGGGGGAGCTGTTTTTT TRBV30 few TRBJ2-2 -
CASSGGQGGYNEQFF TGCGCCAGCAGCGGGGGACAGGGAGGGTACAATGAGCAGTTCTTC TRBV5-1 few TRBJ2-1 TRBD1
CASSGSGIHGELFF TGTGCCAGCAGCGGATCAGGGATCCACGGGGAGCTGTTTTTT TRBV9 many TRBJ2-2 -
CASSYSAGAGQPQHF TGTGCCAGCAGTTACTCAGCAGGGGCGGGTCAGCCCCAGCATTTT TRBV6-5 many TRBJ1-5 -
CASSSLRDTEAFF TGTGCCAGCAGCTCTCTTAGGGACACTGAAGCTTTCTTT TRBV7-2 - TRBJ1-1 -